This T cell receptor (beta chain) was profiled in a study of response to subunit inactivated influenza vaccine. Study-wide results and caveats: Authors suggested each seasonal influenza vaccination recruits few new T cells.

About this clonotype itself: The antigen remains unidentified.

Using its own MiXCR run on the RT-PCR reads, TCRdb lists one record per CDR3 protein. The sample lists approximately 500,000 distinct CDR3 sequences, 12% to 15% occurring once. Trimming removed 0 bases at V and 5 bases at J, with 10 bases between. The CDR3 contains 14 residues. From germline, CDR1 is MNHEY and CDR2 SVGAGI. The chain carries TRBV6-5 and TRBJ1-1, with D possibly matching TRBD1 (5 bases). This clonotype was sampled from a man aged 50-59 years who received an inactivated influenza vaccine. The source was PBMCs from blood, collected 12 days after vaccination. The CDR3, as DNA: TGTGCCAGCAGTTACTCGACGGGGGGAACTGAAGCTTTCTTT. This encodes CASSYSTGGTEAFF.